Described below is a single TCR beta chain sequence and its context. The ends were cut back, 2 bases at V and 7 bases at J, with 18 bases in the middle. Per germline, CDR1 GTSNPN and CDR2 SVGIG (reference sequence). The CDR3 is made up of 14 amino acids. Data came from immunoSEQ multiplex PCR; TCRdb stores just in-frame clones and leaves some out. Here the sample spans 80,000 to 100,000 clones, approximately 95% being singletons. This sample is part of a study of technical replicates of blood from several donors. The chain recombines TRBV30 with TRBJ2-7, with a weak D call TRBD2 (5 bases). The sample comprised T cells isolated from PBMCs. This TCR derives from a human donor in good health. The chain's CDR3 is CAWSPGLRVGEQYF. For the CDR3, the DNA is TGTGCCTGGAGTCCGGGGTTAAGGGTAGGGGAGCAGTACTTC.